One sample yielded the 4 T cell receptor beta chains listed below, sequenced in a study of blood T cell repertoires in COVID-19. Sequencing was performed with immunoSEQ multiplex PCR; in TCRdb, only in-frame clones are kept and a portion is missing. The data hold some 120,000 clones, with about 77% observed a single time. The sequenced sample consisted of peripheral blood. Receptors were obtained from a man older than 75 with acute or convalescent COVID-19.

CDR3 sequence reads: CASSVGTMNTEAFF. As DNA, the CDR3 is TGTGCCAGCAGCGTAGGGACAATGAACACTGAAGCTTTCTTT. This sequence joins TRBV9 and TRBJ1-1; tentative D call: TRBD1 (5 bases). Germline V lookup: CDR1 SGDLS, CDR2 YYNGEE. The CDR3 has 14 amino acids. The ends were cut back, 0 bases at V and 0 bases at J, with 6 bases in the middle.

The chain uses TRBV27 and TRBJ1-2; D is undetermined. V shed 8 bases and J shed 1 base, with 11 bases lying between them. Germline CDR1 and CDR2: MNHEY and SMNVEV (reference sequence). The CDR3 length is 13 residues. DNA of the CDR3: TGTGCCAGCCGAAGTGCGCTTAACTATGGCTACACCTTC. It encodes CASRSALNYGYTF.

The rearrangement links TRBV5-6 to TRBJ2-5; no firm D call. CDR3 length: 11 residues. Between the trimmed V and J ends, which lost 3 bases and 5 bases, there was a span of 5 bases. In germline, CDR1 is SGHDT, CDR2 YYEEEE. CDR3 protein: CASSSSETQYF. In nucleotides, the CDR3 is TGTGCCAGCAGCTCCTCGGAGACCCAGTACTTC.

The chain joins TRBV7-2 to TRBJ2-6, with TRBD1 matching over 9 bases. CDR3 length: 17 amino acids. V was pared by 6 bases and J by 3 bases, with 9 bases of the junction left unmatched. The V gene's germline CDR1 is SGHTA and CDR2 FQGNSA. The CDR3, as DNA: TGTGCCAGCAGGGCCGGGACAGGGTGGGGTGGGGCCAACGTCCTGACTTTC. Its translation is CASRAGTGWGGANVLTF.